These 26 T cell receptor beta chains were all obtained from the same sample, sequenced in a study of CD8 T cells in Susac syndrome. When the RNA was reverse transcribed, random hexamers were used with an input of about 0.5 to 1 ug. TCRdb processed the immunoSEQ multiplex PCR reads anew with MiXCR; each CDR3 protein has one entry. Of about 430,000 distinct CDR3 sequences listed, about 85% are singletons. The sample comprised CD8+ T cells from PBMCs. The receptors come from a human donor with multiple sclerosis.

The V gene is TRBV6-1, the J gene TRBJ2-1; 11 bases fit TRBD2. Germline V gives CDR1 MNHNS, CDR2 SASEGT. The CDR3 is made up of 15 amino acids. Trimming cost V 6 bases and J 6 bases; bases outside gene matches: 7. CDR3 nucleotides: TGTGCCAGCAGCTTCACTAGCGGGGGAACCAATGAGCAGTTCTTC. Residues: CASSFTSGGTNEQFF.

This chain uses TRBV4-1 with TRBJ2-2; D unresolved. The CDR3 runs to 20 residues. CDR1 is MGHRA and CDR2 is YSYEKL in the germline V gene. V lost 1 base to trimming and J lost 0 bases, with 21 bases between them. CDR3 loop: CASSQVYTWVHTTNTGELFF. CDR3 DNA sequence: TGCGCCAGCAGCCAAGTTTATACATGGGTCCATACCACGAACACCGGGGAGCTGTTTTTT.

The chain joins TRBV7-3 to TRBJ2-3, with 8 bases fitting TRBD1. CDR1 and CDR2 from the germline V gene are SGHTA and FQGTGA. V shed 5 bases and J 1 base; nucleotides not matched to a gene: 11. The CDR3 consists of 17 residues. The CDR3 bases are TGTGCCAGCAGCGACAGTAGACAGGGGCTTCGCACAGATACGCAGTATTTT. This sequence encodes CASSDSRQGLRTDTQYF.

This rearrangement joins TRBV28 to TRBJ1-2, with D unclear. There are 14 residues in the CDR3. The germline V gene encodes CDR1 MDHEN and CDR2 SYDVKM. Trimming removed 1 base from V and 4 bases from J, with 10 bases in between. The CDR3 region is CASSLFLQIYGYTF. As DNA, the CDR3 is TGTGCCAGCAGTTTATTTTTACAGATCTATGGCTACACCTTC.

The chain uses TRBV5-4 and TRBJ2-5; TRBD2 matches 8 bases. The CDR3 totals 14 residues. Germline V gene data show CDR1 as SGHNT and CDR2 as YYREEE (reference sequence). With 0 bases clipped from V and 4 bases from J, the junction kept 2 bases outside the gene matches. CDR3 nucleotide sequence: TGTGCCAGCAGCTTGGTGACTAGCGCAGAGACCCAGTACTTC. It yields the protein CASSLVTSAETQYF.

On this clonotype itself: Lacking the conserved final phenylalanine or tryptophan, this CDR3 likely reflects a read error. V gene TRBV12-3 or TRBV12-4 combines with J gene TRBJ2-2, with D possibly TRBD2 on 5 matching bases. The length of the CDR3 is 17 residues. V lost 6 bases and J 0 bases, leaving 17 bases between the germline ends. In DNA form, the CDR3 reads TGTGCCAGCAGGGGAGTGATTTCGACCTCGAACACCGGGGAGCTGTTTTCT. Its protein product is CASRGVISTSNTGELFS.

The chain carries TRBV6-5 and TRBJ2-1; no definite D call. V was clipped by 4 bases and J by 13 bases, with 14 bases between them. Germline CDR1 MNHEY, CDR2 SVGAGI. The CDR3 has 12 amino acids. CDR3 sequence reads: CASSFDQILQFF. The CDR3 DNA sequence: TGTGCCAGCAGTTTCGACCAGATCTTACAGTTCTTC.

The CDR3 sequence: CASSFPDTDPNYGYTF. In DNA, the CDR3 is TGTGCCAGCAGTTTTCCGGACACCGATCCGAACTATGGCTACACCTTC. The rearrangement joins TRBV28 to TRBJ1-2; the D gene is possibly TRBD1 (5 bases). Trimming removed 3 bases at V and 2 bases at J, with 16 bases between. The CDR3 runs to 16 residues. The germline V gene encodes CDR1 MDHEN and CDR2 SYDVKM.

This chain connects TRBV27 to TRBJ2-7; 12 bases are a match to TRBD2. V was clipped by 7 bases and J by 4 bases; unmatched bases: 8. The CDR3 length is 15 residues. Germline CDR1 reads MNHEY; CDR2 reads SMNVEV (reference sequence). The CDR3 sequence is CASTSTSGRGYEQYF. DNA of the CDR3: TGTGCCAGCACTTCGACTAGCGGGAGAGGGTACGAGCAGTACTTC.

This clonotype was found a few times. The chain's CDR3 is CASSSLPGNQPQHF. In DNA form, the CDR3 reads TGTGCCAGCAGCTCACTCCCAGGCAATCAGCCCCAGCATTTT. The chain is built from TRBV2 and TRBJ1-5; D gene ambiguous. V was pared by 6 bases and J by 2 bases, with 11 bases between. The CDR3 consists of 14 residues. The germline gives CDR1 SNHLY, CDR2 FYNNEI.

V usage is TRBV5-5 and J usage is TRBJ2-2; D remains unclear. The germline CDR1 and CDR2 sequences are SGHKS and YYEKEE (reference sequence). Trimming left V 9 bases short and J 4 bases short, with 16 bases between. The CDR3 consists of 14 residues. This chain's CDR3 is CATQHGVATGELFF. The CDR3, as DNA: TGTGCCACCCAGCATGGGGTTGCCACCGGGGAGCTGTTTTTT.

CDR3 amino acids: CASSSLGLVFEQFF. The CDR3 DNA follows: TGTGCCAGCAGCTCATTGGGACTAGTTTTTGAGCAGTTCTTC. This chain joins TRBV7-2 and TRBJ2-1, with 8 positions matching TRBD2. After removal of 4 bases from V and 9 bases from J, the junction contained 8 bases not matched to a gene. The CDR3 loop spans 14 amino acids. Germline V gene sequence: CDR1 SGHTA, CDR2 FQGNSA.

This chain links TRBV27 with TRBJ1-1; unclear D gene. CDR1 and CDR2 (germline): MNHEY, SMNVEV (reference sequence). This CDR3 spans 14 amino acids. V gave up 4 bases and J gave up 4 bases, with 13 bases separating them. The CDR3 DNA is TGTGCCAGCAGTTCAAACGGGGTAAGCACTGAAGCTTTCTTT. Translating gives CASSSNGVSTEAFF.

This clonotype was observed a few times. The chain recombines TRBV3-1 with TRBJ2-7; D not certain. The germline V gene encodes CDR1 LGHDT and CDR2 YNNKEL (reference sequence). The CDR3 loop spans 15 amino acids. Trimming stripped 0 bases from V and 4 bases from J, with 13 bases between. CDR3 bases: TGTGCCAGCAGCCAAGAGGGGAATTCGGTTTACGAGCAGTACTTC. This gives the protein CASSQEGNSVYEQYF.

This rearrangement joins TRBV27 to TRBJ2-7, with TRBD2 as a possible D gene (6 bases). The V and J ends lost 3 bases and 4 bases respectively, with 16 bases between them. The CDR3 is made up of 15 amino acids. Looked up from germline, CDR1 is MNHEY and CDR2 is SMNVEV (reference sequence). The CDR3 region is CASSLRTEEGYEQYF. For the CDR3, the DNA is TGTGCCAGCAGTTTGAGGACGGAGGAGGGTTACGAGCAGTACTTC.

V is TRBV7-9 and J is TRBJ2-7; 11 nucleotides line up with TRBD1. The length of the CDR3 is 15 residues. Germline values: CDR1 SEHNR, CDR2 FQNEAQ (reference sequence). V lost 4 bases and J lost 3; bases outside the gene matches: 5. DNA for the CDR3: TGTGCCAGCAGCTGCCGGGACAGGGGGTTCTACGAGCAGTACTTC. It specifies CASSCRDRGFYEQYF.

The chain joins TRBV4-1 to TRBJ1-1; the D is unclear. The V end lost 1 base, the J end lost 0 bases, and 15 bases lay between the germline ends. The CDR3 totals 17 residues. Germline V gives CDR1 MGHRA, CDR2 YSYEKL. CDR3 loop: CASSQARPGRLNTEAFF. The CDR3 DNA follows: TGCGCCAGCAGCCAAGCCCGGCCGGGTAGATTGAACACTGAAGCTTTCTTT.

The chain links TRBV27 to TRBJ1-5; TRBD1 aligns across 8 bases. Germline CDR1 is MNHEY and CDR2 is SMNVEV (reference sequence). With V trimmed by 3 bases and J by 6 bases, 4 bases remained unmatched. CDR3 length: 14 amino acids. The CDR3 here is CASSLTGVGQPQHF. CDR3 nucleotide sequence: TGTGCCAGCAGTTTGACAGGGGTTGGTCAGCCCCAGCATTTT.

The chain employs TRBV27 and TRBJ2-7; D uncertain. V was shortened by 7 bases and J by 2 bases, with 12 bases between the two germline ends. The V gene's germline CDR1 is MNHEY and CDR2 SMNVEV (reference sequence). This CDR3 spans 13 amino acids. CDR3 protein: CASTQFTPYEQYF. CDR3 sequence (DNA): TGTGCCAGCACCCAGTTTACCCCCTACGAGCAGTACTTC.

This chain uses TRBV27 with TRBJ1-5; weak D call: TRBD1 (5 bases). Germline V gives CDR1 MNHEY, CDR2 SMNVEV (reference sequence). This CDR3 has 12 amino acids. The germline V and J ends were trimmed by 7 bases and 7 bases, with 11 bases remaining between them. CDR3 sequence (DNA): TGTGCCAGCAAGGCGGGGGACCAGCCCCAGCATTTT. Translating gives CASKAGDQPQHF.

This rearrangement joins TRBV6-2 or TRBV6-3 to TRBJ1-5, with 8 nucleotides matching TRBD1. The V gene's germline CDR1 is MNHEY and CDR2 SVGEGT. J gave up 0 bases and V 6 bases, and 10 bases lay outside the gene matches. This CDR3 is built from 17 residues. The CDR3 is CASRVGQETYSNQPQHF. In DNA form, the CDR3 reads TGTGCCAGCAGGGTGGGACAGGAGACGTATAGCAATCAGCCCCAGCATTTT.

This chain links TRBV29-1 with TRBJ2-1, with 7 bases that match TRBD1. The germline gives CDR1 SQVTM, CDR2 ANQGSEA. The CDR3 is 16 amino acids. Trimming took 0 bases from V and 0 from J; bases not matched to a gene: 5. CDR3 DNA: TGCAGCGTTGAAGATCTAGGGGACAGCTCCTACAATGAGCAGTTCTTC. Protein: CSVEDLGDSSYNEQFF.

The chain has TRBV6-6 and TRBJ2-3; 7 bases map to TRBD2. Germline V gene data show CDR1 as MNHNY and CDR2 as SVGAGI (reference sequence). The V and J ends lost 5 bases and 2 bases, in that order; junction bases with no gene match: 4. The CDR3 is 14 residues long. CDR3 sequence reads: CASSVSGDTDTQYF. In DNA form, the CDR3 reads TGTGCCAGCAGTGTGAGCGGGGACACAGATACGCAGTATTTT.

The chain joins TRBV11-2 to TRBJ2-1; a possible D gene is TRBD2 (5 bases). Trimming took 2 bases from V and 4 from J, leaving 18 bases between them. The germline CDR1 and CDR2 sequences are SGHAT and FQNNGV. The CDR3 spans 17 residues. This chain's CDR3 is CASSLISGPRAYNEQFF. The CDR3 DNA sequence: TGTGCCAGCAGCTTAATAAGCGGTCCAAGGGCTTACAATGAGCAGTTCTTC.

In DNA, the CDR3 is TGTGCCAGCAGTTTATACGGTGGGGGGGCAGGCGGGGAGCTGTTTTTT. Its translation is CASSLYGGGAGGELFF. The chain employs TRBV27 and TRBJ2-2; TRBD2 is a possible D gene (7 bases). The germline gives CDR1 MNHEY, CDR2 SMNVEV (reference sequence). V was clipped by 1 base and J by 7 bases, with 16 bases between them. This CDR3 has 16 residues.

This chain links TRBV7-9 with TRBJ1-2, with 7 bases fitting TRBD1. The V gene's germline CDR1 is SEHNR and CDR2 FQNEAQ (reference sequence). Unmatched junction bases numbered 14, after V lost 5 bases and J lost 8 bases. CDR3 length equals 15 residues. The CDR3 sequence is CASSPGQPYSWGYTF. Here the CDR3 DNA reads TGTGCCAGCAGCCCGGGACAGCCCTATTCATGGGGCTACACCTTC. Complete variable domain (other parts from reference TRBV7-9 and TRBJ1-2): DTGVSQNPRHKITKRGQNVTFRCDPISEHNRLYWYRQTLGQGPEFLTYFQNEAQLEKSRLLSDRFSAERPKGSFSTLEIQRTEQGDSAMYLCASSPGQPYSWGYTFGSGTRLTVV.